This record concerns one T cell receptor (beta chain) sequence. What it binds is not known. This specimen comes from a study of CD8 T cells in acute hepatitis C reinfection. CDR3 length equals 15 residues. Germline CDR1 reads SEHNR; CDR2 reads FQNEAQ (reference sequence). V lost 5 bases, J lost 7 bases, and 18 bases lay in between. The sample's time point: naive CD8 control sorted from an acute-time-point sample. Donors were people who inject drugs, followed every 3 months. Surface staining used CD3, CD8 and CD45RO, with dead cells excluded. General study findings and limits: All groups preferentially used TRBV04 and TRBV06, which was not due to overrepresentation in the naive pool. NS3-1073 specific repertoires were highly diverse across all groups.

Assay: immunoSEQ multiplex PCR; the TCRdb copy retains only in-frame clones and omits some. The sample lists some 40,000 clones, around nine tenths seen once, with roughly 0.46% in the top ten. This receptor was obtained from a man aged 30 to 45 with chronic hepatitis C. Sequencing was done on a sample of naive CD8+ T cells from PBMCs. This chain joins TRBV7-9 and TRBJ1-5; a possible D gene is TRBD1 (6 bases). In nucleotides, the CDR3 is TGTGCCAGCAGCGGTGTTGGGGGGGCCGGCCAGCCCCAGCATTTT. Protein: CASSGVGGAGQPQHF.